The 16 T cell receptor beta chains below all came from one sample that was sequenced in a study of T cell responses to AZD1222 COVID-19 vaccine. Sequencing used immunoSEQ multiplex PCR; TCRdb keeps in-frame clones, though not all of them. The table records approximately 92,000 clones, 90% to 95% of them present only once. The sample was peripheral blood, taken on day 0 of AZD1222 vaccination. The receptor source for this set is an adult in good health.

The rearrangement joins TRBV7-9 to TRBJ1-1; TRBD1 might be the D (6 bases). The CDR3 is 15 residues long. Germline-derived CDR1 and CDR2 are SEHNR and FQNEAQ (reference sequence). Between the trimmed V and J ends, which lost 5 bases and 1 base, there was a span of 14 bases. The CDR3 DNA reads TGTGCCAGCAGCGCCGACAGGCTCACGAACACTGAAGCTTTCTTT. Residues: CASSADRLTNTEAFF. Variable domain in full (rest from reference TRBV7-9 and TRBJ1-1): DTGVSQNPRHKITKRGQNVTFRCDPISEHNRLYWYRQTLGQGPEFLTYFQNEAQLEKSRLLSDRFSAERPKGSFSTLEIQRTEQGDSAMYLCASSADRLTNTEAFFGQGTRLTVV.

This clone was observed a few times. The chain uses TRBV19 and TRBJ2-1; the D gene is possibly TRBD2 (6 bases). Germline-derived CDR1 and CDR2 are LNHDA and SQIVND (reference sequence). Trimming took 3 bases from V and 6 from J, leaving 12 bases between them. CDR3 size: 14 residues. DNA of the CDR3: TGTGCCAGTAGTATCTGGGGAGGTCGCAATGAGCAGTTCTTC. This codes for CASSIWGGRNEQFF.

Only one count was recorded for this clone. This chain connects TRBV6-1 to TRBJ2-7; no clear D gene. Germline V gene lookup returns CDR1 MNHNS and CDR2 SASEGT. With 1 base removed from V and 2 bases from J, the gap between germline ends came to 12 bases. The length of the CDR3 is 15 residues. The CDR3 nucleotides are TGTGCCAGCAGTGAAGTACCCCTATGGACCTACGAGCAGTACTTC. Translation: CASSEVPLWTYEQYF.

The genes are TRBV6-5 and TRBJ2-7; D call uncertain. This CDR3 has 15 residues. V shed 0 bases and J shed 0 bases, with 9 bases lying between them. Per germline, CDR1 MNHEY and CDR2 SVGAGI. The CDR3 loop reads CASSYSSSSSYEQYF. CDR3 DNA: TGTGCCAGCAGTTACTCGAGTTCGTCCTCCTACGAGCAGTACTTC.

This chain links TRBV6-6 with TRBJ2-7, with D possibly called TRBD1 or TRBD2 (5 bases each). CDR1 is MNHNY and CDR2 is SVGAGI in the germline V gene (reference sequence). The V and J ends lost 6 bases and 4 bases respectively, with 13 bases between them. The CDR3 runs 13 residues. CDR3 nucleotides: TGTGCCAGCAGGTACCCAGGGACGTACGAGCAGTACTTC. Translation gives CASRYPGTYEQYF.

J is TRBJ1-5 and V is TRBV27; the D is unclear. The CDR3 has 14 residues. Per germline, CDR1 MNHEY and CDR2 SMNVEV (reference sequence). V was pared by 3 bases and J by 2 bases, with 8 bases between. Here the CDR3 reads CASSFERGNQPQHF. Here the CDR3 DNA reads TGTGCCAGCAGTTTTGAGAGGGGCAATCAGCCCCAGCATTTT.

The rearrangement uses TRBV29-1 and TRBJ2-3; D gene ambiguous. Trimming took 6 bases from V and 2 from J, leaving 3 bases between them. Germline lookup yields CDR1 SQVTM and CDR2 ANQGSEA. CDR3 length equals 10 residues. The CDR3 sequence: CSVDTDTQYF. The DNA for the CDR3 is TGCAGCGTAGACACAGATACGCAGTATTTT.

The chain combines TRBV28 with TRBJ2-7; 12 positions match TRBD1. V dropped 6 bases and J dropped 3; count of bases not matched to a gene: 9. Germline CDR1 and CDR2: MDHEN and SYDVKM. This CDR3 has 16 residues. The chain's CDR3 is CASSIPGQGADYEQYF. CDR3 in DNA: TGTGCCAGCAGCATACCGGGACAGGGGGCTGACTACGAGCAGTACTTC.

The rearrangement joins TRBV6-4 to TRBJ2-7; D gene unclear. Between the trimmed V and J ends, which lost 4 bases and 5 bases, there was a span of 18 bases. This CDR3 has 15 residues. Germline lookup yields CDR1 MRHNA and CDR2 SNTAGT. CDR3 sequence (DNA): TGTGCCAGCAGTGGCCCCCCGGGTTTGCGCAACGAGCAGTACTTC. Encoded protein: CASSGPPGLRNEQYF.

The chain links TRBV3-1 (or the pseudogene TRBV3-2) to TRBJ2-5, with D possibly TRBD1 on 5 matching bases. Germline V lookup: CDR1 LGHDT, CDR2 YNNKEL (reference sequence). CDR3 length: 16 amino acids. V gave up 3 bases and J gave up 1 base, with 15 bases separating them. For the CDR3, the DNA is TGTGCCAGCAGCCATGCAGGGCCCATAACCCAAGAGACCCAGTACTTC. This translates into CASSHAGPITQETQYF.

The chain uses TRBV4-2 and TRBJ2-2; D perhaps matches TRBD2 (5 bases). The CDR3 contains 14 residues. CDR1 LGHNA and CDR2 YNFKEQ come from the germline V gene. The V end was cut by 7 bases, the J end by 4 bases, with 13 bases between. CDR3 nucleotides: TGTGCCAGCACAAGGGAGTTGAGCACCGGGGAGCTGTTTTTT. Encoded protein: CASTRELSTGELFF.

V is TRBV6-5 and J is TRBJ1-2, with TRBD1 as a possible D gene (5 bases). The CDR3 contains 13 residues. Germline values: CDR1 MNHEY, CDR2 SVGAGI. Trimming removed 6 bases at V and 4 bases at J, with 12 bases between. The CDR3 reads CASRTGQVYGYTF. Written as DNA, the CDR3 is TGTGCCAGCAGGACGGGGCAGGTCTATGGCTACACCTTC.

The DNA of the CDR3 is TGTGCCAGCAGCACAGGGGGCGCGGACAATCAGCCCCAGCATTTT. Translation: CASSTGGADNQPQHF. The gene calls are TRBV27 and TRBJ1-5, with 9 bases lining up with TRBD1. This CDR3 contains 15 residues. With V trimmed by 6 bases and J by 3 bases, 6 bases remained unmatched. Germline lookup yields CDR1 MNHEY and CDR2 SMNVEV (reference sequence).

This chain uses TRBV11-3 with TRBJ2-3; TRBD2 aligns across 8 bases. The junction had 2 bases not matched to a gene; V was cut back by 5 bases and J by 1 base. Germline-derived CDR1 and CDR2 are SGHNT and YENEEA. The CDR3 runs 14 residues. CDR3 DNA sequence: TGTGCCAGCAGCGTGACTAGCGGCACAGATACGCAGTATTTT. The encoded protein is CASSVTSGTDTQYF.

J is TRBJ1-5 and V is TRBV5-1; 8 nucleotides line up with TRBD1. The CDR3 spans 14 residues. J was trimmed by 5 bases and V by 4 bases; bases with no gene match: 5. The germline CDR1 and CDR2 sequences are SGHRS and YFSETQ. Written as DNA, the CDR3 is TGCGCCAGCAGCGCGATGACAGGGGATCAGCCCCAGCATTTT. Its protein product is CASSAMTGDQPQHF.

The V call is TRBV7-6, the J call TRBJ1-5; 8 nucleotides align to TRBD1. V lost 4 bases and J lost 7; bases outside the gene matches: 9. Germline CDR1 reads SGHVS; CDR2 reads FNYEAQ. The CDR3 has 15 amino acids. This CDR3 reads CASSSMDREVQPQHF. The DNA of the CDR3 is TGTGCCAGCAGCTCAATGGACAGGGAGGTGCAGCCCCAGCATTTT.